The 29 T cell receptor beta chains in this list originate from one sample, sequenced in a study of blood T cells in healthy people across ages. Then a second PCR, running roughly 6 to 12 cycles, was carried out with a sample-barcoded 5' primer and a J-beta primer mix. One entry per CDR3 protein, called by TCRdb with MiXCR from the 5' RACE reads. Among 650,000 to 900,000 distinct CDR3 sequences listed, roughly 60% were seen once. Material for sequencing was blood. Receptor source: a man aged 25 to 40 in good health.

The chain recombines TRBV5-6 with TRBJ2-7, with D perhaps TRBD2 (6 bases). The ends were cut back, 1 base at V and 7 bases at J, with 9 bases in the middle. This CDR3 spans 12 amino acids. Germline CDR1 reads SGHDT; CDR2 reads YYEEEE. The CDR3 nucleotides read TGTGCCAGCAGCTTGTGGGGGGTTGAGCAGTACTTC. Translated: CASSLWGVEQYF.

The V gene is TRBV4-2, the J gene TRBJ2-5; 7 nucleotides match TRBD2. Near its end, the DNA agrees better with TRBJ2-7, so the J call may be wrong. CDR1 is LGHNA, CDR2 YNFKEQ, per germline. The CDR3 loop spans 13 amino acids. Written as DNA, the CDR3 is TGTGCCAGCAGCCCCAGCGGGGTTCACGAGCAGTACTTC. Its protein product is CASSPSGVHEQYF.

V gene TRBV28 combines with J gene TRBJ2-5, with a weak D call TRBD1 (5 bases). The CDR3 covers 17 residues. Germline V gene sequence: CDR1 MDHEN, CDR2 SYDVKM. The V and J ends lost 6 bases and 5 bases respectively, with 25 bases between them. The CDR3 loop reads CASRITPGRAFEETQYF. In DNA, the CDR3 is TGTGCCAGCAGAATCACTCCGGGCAGGGCCTTTGAGGAGACCCAGTACTTC. Using reference TRBV28 and TRBJ2-5 for the parts outside the CDR3, the full variable domain is DVKVTQSSRYLVKRTGEKVFLECVQDMDHENMFWYRQDPGLGLRLIYFSYDVKMKEKGDIPEGYSVSREKKERFSLILESASTNQTSMYLCASRITPGRAFEETQYFGPGTRLLVL.

Here the CDR3 DNA reads TGTGCCAGCAGCTTAGAATGGGGGCATGGCTACACCTTC. Its protein is CASSLEWGHGYTF. V usage is TRBV7-3 and J usage is TRBJ1-2; weak D call: TRBD1 (6 bases). The germline V gene encodes CDR1 SGHTA and CDR2 FQGTGA. With 2 bases removed from V and 6 bases from J, the gap between germline ends came to 10 bases. The CDR3 spans 13 residues.

The V and J genes are TRBV9 and TRBJ2-7; D ambiguous. The closer fit of TRBJ2-5 to the DNA end suggests the J call may be wrong. Germline loops: CDR1 SGDLS, CDR2 YYNGEE. The CDR3 consists of 15 residues. CDR3 in amino acids: CASSVNWPSGETQYF. The CDR3 DNA sequence: TGTGCCAGCAGCGTAAATTGGCCGAGTGGGGAGACCCAGTACTTC.

In this sample, this clonotype turned up once. The gene calls are TRBV19 and TRBJ1-2; D not certain. The ends were cut back, 4 bases at V and 5 bases at J, with 5 bases in the middle. Germline values: CDR1 LNHDA, CDR2 SQIVND (reference sequence). The CDR3 runs to 11 residues. The chain's CDR3 is CASSTAYGYTF. CDR3 bases: TGTGCCAGTAGTACTGCATATGGCTACACCTTC.

The V and J genes are TRBV29-1 and TRBJ2-3, with 12 bases that match TRBD2. This CDR3 comprises 13 residues. The germline V gene has CDR1 SQVTM and CDR2 ANQGSEA. V gave up 4 bases and J gave up 6 bases; unmatched junction bases: 2. The CDR3 region is CSVGTSGADTQYF. The DNA of the CDR3 is TGCAGCGTTGGGACTAGCGGGGCGGATACGCAGTATTTT.

The chain carries TRBV25-1 and TRBJ2-1; D tentatively fits TRBD1 or TRBD2 (6 bases each). Germline lookup yields CDR1 MGHDK and CDR2 SYGVNS. Trimming took off 5 bases at V and 6 bases at J, with 17 bases between the two ends. The CDR3 spans 15 residues. The CDR3 region has the DNA TGTGCCAGCAGTCTCGGGGGCCGGGTGGGCAATGAGCAGTTCTTC. Protein: CASSLGGRVGNEQFF.

In its sample, this clonotype was seen once. The rearrangement uses TRBV12-3 or TRBV12-4 and TRBJ2-1; tentatively, D is TRBD1 or TRBD2 (5 bases each). The V end was cut by 8 bases, the J end by 6 bases, with 17 bases between. This CDR3 has 14 amino acids. The CDR3 is CASGLGTSRNEQFF. The CDR3 DNA is TGTGCCAGCGGACTCGGGACGTCCCGCAATGAGCAGTTCTTC.

V gene TRBV5-1 combines with J gene TRBJ2-5; 7 bases line up with TRBD2. The CDR3 has 14 amino acids. V lost 3 bases, J lost 11 bases, and 13 bases stayed unmatched. Germline V gene sequence: CDR1 SGHRS, CDR2 YFSETQ. CDR3 amino acids: CASSSGTERGEQYF. Here the CDR3 DNA reads TGCGCCAGCAGCTCGGGGACCGAGCGGGGTGAGCAGTACTTC.

This clonotype appeared a few times. The rearrangement uses TRBV28 and TRBJ2-3, with 15 positions matching TRBD2. The ends lost 3 bases at V and 6 bases at J; junction bases unmatched: 1. The germline CDR1 and CDR2 sequences are MDHEN and SYDVKM. The CDR3 length is 15 residues. The CDR3 bases are TGTGCCAGCAGTTTCGGGACTAGCGGGGGGGATACGCAGTATTTT. It encodes CASSFGTSGGDTQYF. Drawing the rest from reference TRBV28 and TRBJ2-3, the complete variable domain is DVKVTQSSRYLVKRTGEKVFLECVQDMDHENMFWYRQDPGLGLRLIYFSYDVKMKEKGDIPEGYSVSREKKERFSLILESASTNQTSMYLCASSFGTSGGDTQYFGPGTRLTVL.

The V and J genes are TRBV7-2 and TRBJ2-7; D might be TRBD1 (7 bases). The germline V and J ends were trimmed by 5 bases and 0 bases, with 14 bases remaining between them. The CDR3 is 15 amino acids. Germline CDR1 reads SGHTA; CDR2 reads FQGNSA. The CDR3 region is CASSLQGRNSYEQYF. DNA of the CDR3: TGTGCCAGCAGCCTACAGGGGAGGAACTCCTACGAGCAGTACTTC. Together with reference TRBV7-2 and TRBJ2-7, the CDR3 gives the full variable domain: GAGVSQSPSNKVTEKGKDVELRCDPISGHTALYWYRQSLGQGLEFLIYFQGNSAPDKSGLPSDRFSAERTGGSVSTLTIQRTQQEDSAVYLCASSLQGRNSYEQYFGPGTRLTVT.

This clonotype came up a few times. J is TRBJ2-1 and V is TRBV14, with 10 bases fitting TRBD1. Per germline, CDR1 SGHDN and CDR2 FVKESK. This CDR3 region has 14 residues. The J segment lost 4 bases and the V segment lost 5 bases, leaving 2 bases of the junction unmatched. CDR3 nucleotide sequence: TGTGCCAGCAGCTGGACAGGGGGATACAATGAGCAGTTCTTC. This gives the protein CASSWTGGYNEQFF.

This clonotype occurred a few times. The chain links TRBV11-2 to TRBJ2-6; no clear D gene. Per the germline V gene, CDR1 is SGHAT and CDR2 is FQNNGV. The V gene lost 0 bases and the J gene lost 2 bases, with 5 bases spanning the gap. The CDR3 loop spans 15 amino acids. The CDR3 DNA reads TGTGCCAGCAGCTTAGACGTAGCTGGGGCCAACGTCCTGACTTTC. Protein: CASSLDVAGANVLTF.

The V gene is TRBV9, the J gene TRBJ2-7; D unresolved. Germline V gives CDR1 SGDLS, CDR2 YYNGEE. The V and J ends lost 4 bases and 0 bases respectively, with 11 bases between them. The CDR3 has 14 residues. The CDR3 DNA is TGTGCCAGCAGCCCACCCAGCAGCTCCTACGAGCAGTACTTC. Translating gives CASSPPSSSYEQYF.

With regard to this clonotype: An end of the junction differs from the germline gene, which may be a read error. This chain links TRBV6-2 or TRBV6-3 with TRBJ2-3; 8 nucleotides match TRBD1. The CDR3 has 17 residues. Germline CDR1 reads MNHEY; CDR2 reads SVGEGT. The CDR3 coding sequence is TGCGCCAGCAGTTTTTTAATCGACAGGGGCGACACAGATACGCAGTATTTT. It translates to CASSFLIDRGDTDTQYF.

The chain recombines TRBV4-2 with TRBJ2-5, with D possibly matching TRBD2 (5 bases). TRBJ2-7 explains the end of the DNA better; the J call may be wrong. The CDR3 is 13 residues long. Looked up from germline, CDR1 is LGHNA and CDR2 is YNFKEQ. CDR3 amino acids: CASSGTGWYEQYF. The CDR3 DNA is TGTGCCAGCAGCGGTACGGGGTGGTACGAGCAGTACTTC.

The V and J genes are TRBV29-1 and TRBJ2-1; D could derive from TRBD1 or TRBD2 (5 bases each). The CDR3 length is 12 residues. The V gene's germline CDR1 is SQVTM and CDR2 ANQGSEA. V lost 3 bases and J lost 8, with 11 bases in between. CDR3 DNA: TGCAGCGTTGACGGGACCGCAGATGAGCAGTTCTTC. This codes for CSVDGTADEQFF.

V and J are TRBV6-5 and TRBJ2-5; the match to TRBD1 covers 7 bases. The DNA end lines up better with TRBJ2-7; the J call may be wrong. The CDR3 has 15 residues. In germline, CDR1 is MNHEY, CDR2 SVGAGI. The CDR3 DNA is TGTGCCAGCAGCCCTCCCGGGGACAGCCTCTACGAGCAGTACTTC. Translation gives CASSPPGDSLYEQYF.

CDR3 DNA sequence: TGTGCCAGCAACTCCCGAGGGTACCAAGAGACCCAGTACTTC. Translation: CASNSRGYQETQYF. The chain couples TRBV6-2 or TRBV6-3 to TRBJ2-5, with D tentatively TRBD2 (5 bases). The V end was cut by 7 bases, the J end by 0 bases, with 12 bases between. CDR1 is MNHEY, CDR2 SVGEGT, per germline. The CDR3 sequence is 14 residues long.

CDR3 sequence: CASNSGTGEHEQYF. CDR3 bases: TGTGCCAGCAATTCCGGGACAGGGGAGCACGAGCAGTACTTC. The chain joins TRBV9 to TRBJ2-5; 10 nucleotides align to TRBD1. The DNA end is more similar to TRBJ2-7, so the J call may be wrong. The germline V gene has CDR1 SGDLS and CDR2 YYNGEE. CDR3 size: 14 residues.

This sequence joins TRBV25-1 and TRBJ2-5; TRBD1 might be the D (6 bases). Germline assignment: CDR1 MGHDK and CDR2 SYGVNS. CDR3 length: 15 amino acids. Deletions cut 3 bases from V and 1 base from J, with 12 bases between. CDR3 region: CASSDQGSGQETQYF. In DNA, the CDR3 is TGTGCCAGCAGTGATCAGGGGTCAGGCCAAGAGACCCAGTACTTC.

The chain uses TRBV20-1 and TRBJ2-7, with a weak D call TRBD1 (7 bases). Trimming stripped 1 base from V and 2 bases from J, with 12 bases between. This CDR3 region has 14 residues. CDR1 and CDR2 from the germline V gene are DFQATT and SNEGSKA (reference sequence). The CDR3 region is CSARGGDRPYEQYF. CDR3 nucleotides: TGCAGTGCTAGAGGCGGGGACAGACCCTACGAGCAGTACTTC.

V and J are TRBV20-1 and TRBJ2-7; possibly TRBD2 for D (7 bases). Germline assignment: CDR1 DFQATT and CDR2 SNEGSKA (reference sequence). This CDR3 has 15 amino acids. V was shortened by 2 bases and J by 1 base, with 15 bases between the two germline ends. CDR3 nucleotides: TGCAGTGCTAGATCGAGGGGGGGCCGTTCCTACGAGCAGTACTTC. Its translation: CSARSRGGRSYEQYF.

This chain uses TRBV7-9 with TRBJ2-5, with D perhaps matching TRBD1 (5 bases). The ends were cut back, 4 bases at V and 11 bases at J, with 14 bases in the middle. Germline V gives CDR1 SEHNR, CDR2 FQNEAQ (reference sequence). The CDR3 loop spans 12 amino acids. This chain's CDR3 is CASSYQGSEQYF. CDR3 DNA sequence: TGTGCCAGCAGCTACCAGGGCAGTGAGCAGTACTTC.

Of note for this clonotype: An end of the junction does not agree with germline; a read error may underlie this. This chain uses TRBV5-1 with TRBJ2-1; 7 nucleotides align to TRBD2. This CDR3 is 13 amino acids long. Germline V gene lookup returns CDR1 SGHRS and CDR2 YFSETQ. The chain's CDR3 is CANSWSGRNEQFF. CDR3 DNA sequence: TGCGCCAACAGCTGGTCCGGGAGGAATGAGCAGTTCTTC.

The chain links TRBV11-1 to TRBJ2-5; possibly TRBD1 for D (5 bases). The germline CDR1 and CDR2 sequences are SGHAT and FQDESV (reference sequence). V was pared by 6 bases and J by 5 bases, with 22 bases between. This CDR3 is built from 16 residues. The CDR3 DNA sequence: TGTGCCAGCAGTTCAGATCGGGTCAAATCAGGGGAGACCCAGTACTTC. As protein: CASSSDRVKSGETQYF.

The chain employs TRBV5-4 and TRBJ2-1; 13 bases are a match to TRBD2. J was trimmed by 8 bases and V by 0 bases; bases with no gene match: 5. Germline assignment: CDR1 SGHNT and CDR2 YYREEE (reference sequence). The CDR3 totals 16 residues. The CDR3 spells CASSLEKTSGGHEQFF. CDR3 in DNA: TGTGCCAGCAGCTTGGAAAAGACTAGCGGGGGGCATGAGCAGTTCTTC. The full variable domain, completed using reference TRBV5-4 and TRBJ2-1, is ETGVTQSPTHLIKTRGQQVTLRCSSQSGHNTVSWYQQALGQGPQFIFQYYREEENGRGNFPPRFSGLQFPNYSSELNVNALELDDSALYLCASSLEKTSGGHEQFFGPGTRLTVL.

Comment on this clonotype: This may come from a read error, since a much larger clone is one base off. The chain uses TRBV7-8 and TRBJ2-1; D is unresolved. This CDR3 region has 11 residues. Trimming took 2 bases from V and 8 from J, leaving 4 bases between them. The germline V gene has CDR1 SGHVS and CDR2 FQNEAQ. CDR3 sequence: CASSLPDEQFF. Written as DNA, the CDR3 is TGTGCCAGCAGCTTACCCGATGAGCAGTTCTTC.